One sample yielded the 6 T cell receptor beta chains listed below, sequenced in a study of blood T cell repertoires in COVID-19. Sequenced by immunoSEQ multiplex PCR; TCRdb stores in-frame clones only, minus some. The table includes approximately 190,000 clones, roughly 84% detected once. Sample: peripheral blood. These receptor sequences come from a human donor in a cohort sampled during active COVID-19.

The V gene is TRBV28, the J gene TRBJ1-4; D might be TRBD1 (5 bases). The CDR3 has 14 amino acids. V was clipped by 6 bases and J by 7 bases, with 15 bases between them. CDR1 MDHEN and CDR2 SYDVKM come from the germline V gene. CDR3 region: CASSQGSMGEKLFF. CDR3 sequence (DNA): TGTGCCAGCAGCCAGGGATCGATGGGTGAAAAACTGTTTTTT.

The V call is TRBV27, the J call TRBJ2-1, with D possibly being TRBD2 (5 bases). Germline-derived CDR1 and CDR2 are MNHEY and SMNVEV (reference sequence). This CDR3 comprises 16 residues. V dropped 5 bases and J dropped 1 base, with 15 bases sitting between them. The CDR3 is CASSHTTLGSYNEQFF. The CDR3 DNA follows: TGTGCCAGCAGTCATACAACACTAGGTTCCTACAATGAGCAGTTCTTC.

This clone was seen a single time. The chain carries TRBV11-2 and TRBJ2-7, with TRBD1 identical over 10 bases. V was pared by 2 bases and J by 2 bases, with 9 bases of the junction left unmatched. Germline V lookup: CDR1 SGHAT, CDR2 FQNNGV. The CDR3 is 17 amino acids. The CDR3 nucleotides are TGTGCCAGCAGCTTAACTAGGTCCGGGACAGGGGCCTACGAGCAGTACGTC. This sequence encodes CASSLTRSGTGAYEQYV.

The chain links TRBV18 to TRBJ1-5; D possibly corresponds to TRBD1 (5 bases). Germline V gene data show CDR1 as KGHSH and CDR2 as LQKENI. Trimming took off 3 bases at V and 4 bases at J, with 10 bases between the two ends. This CDR3 region has 14 residues. CDR3 region: CASSPGGVNQPQHF. CDR3 sequence (DNA): TGTGCCAGCTCACCCGGGGGTGTTAATCAGCCCCAGCATTTT.

Only a few counts were recorded for this clone. This rearrangement joins TRBV5-1 to TRBJ2-1; no firm D call. Trimming took off 1 base at V and 5 bases at J, with 10 bases between the two ends. Germline CDR1 reads SGHRS; CDR2 reads YFSETQ. CDR3 size: 14 residues. CDR3 residues: CASSLTLPNNEQFF. CDR3 DNA sequence: TGCGCCAGCAGCTTGACCCTACCGAACAATGAGCAGTTCTTC.

This clone was found once. The chain carries TRBV19 and TRBJ2-1; 12 bases line up with TRBD2. Germline assignment: CDR1 LNHDA and CDR2 SQIVND (reference sequence). Trimming removed 3 bases from V and 6 bases from J; junction bases left unmatched: 9. CDR3 length: 17 amino acids. The CDR3 nucleotides are TGTGCCAGTAGTATCTTCCGATCTAGCGGGGGGGTCAATGAGCAGTTCTTC. It encodes CASSIFRSSGGVNEQFF.